This paragraph reports one TCR beta chain. As yet, its antigen is unknown. Here immunoSEQ multiplex PCR was the method, and the copy in TCRdb shows in-frame clones only, minus some. The repertoire holds about 45,000 clones, roughly 90% seen once, with approximately 16% in the top ten. The CDR3 consists of 16 residues. The germline gives CDR1 SGDLS, CDR2 YYNGEE. The J segment lost 4 bases and the V segment lost 4 bases, leaving 9 bases of the junction unmatched. The data belong to a study of OX40 agonist ivuxolimab in advanced cancers. Study-level background: Cohort: roughly 79% men, mean age about 60, aged roughly 23 to 79. Overall study findings and caveats: Individuals who were partial responders at 0.1-3.0 mg/kg had clonal expansion that ranked among the lowest.

The gene calls are TRBV9 and TRBJ1-3, with 9 bases lining up with TRBD1. The receptor's source is an adult with an advanced solid tumor such as melanoma, head and neck, liver or kidney cancer. The source material was CD4+ or CD8+ T cells sorted from blood, sampled in a trial of the OX40 agonist ivuxolimab. CDR3 DNA sequence: TGTGCCAGCAGCCCTACCGGACAGGGGAAAGGAAACACCATATATTTT. Translation gives CASSPTGQGKGNTIYF.